Below, 20 T cell receptor beta chains from the same sample are listed, as sequenced in a study of cytomegalovirus exposure and HLA in healthy donors. PCR primers comprised 60 Vbeta and 13 Jbeta primers. Libraries were prepared by immunoSEQ multiplex PCR; TCRdb keeps only in-frame clonotypes and omits some of them. The profile covers roughly 150,000 clones, with 60% to 80% appearing a single time and about 11% taken by the ten largest. Sequenced input: PBMCs. The receptors were gathered from a man aged 18 to 30 in good health and CMV-seropositive.

V gene TRBV29-1 combines with J gene TRBJ2-2, with D possibly being TRBD2 (6 bases). CDR3 length equals 14 residues. Between the trimmed V and J ends, which lost 4 bases and 7 bases, there was a span of 16 bases. Germline assignment: CDR1 SQVTM and CDR2 ANQGSEA. The CDR3 loop is CSVGGTQTGGELFF. The CDR3 nucleotides are TGCAGCGTTGGTGGGACTCAAACTGGCGGGGAGCTGTTTTTT.

The rearrangement uses TRBV2 and TRBJ2-3; the D gene is possibly TRBD2 (5 bases). The CDR3 contains 14 residues. Trimming shortened V by 11 bases and J by 0 bases, and 15 bases separated the two germline ends. Germline V gives CDR1 SNHLY, CDR2 FYNNEI. CDR3 sequence: CAGGYGLSTDTQYF. The CDR3 DNA sequence: TGTGCCGGAGGATACGGATTAAGCACAGATACGCAGTATTTT.

The J gene is TRBJ2-7, the V gene TRBV9; 10 positions match TRBD1. The CDR3 contains 15 residues. V lost 4 bases to trimming and J lost 4 bases; unmatched junction nucleotides: 8. Germline V gene lookup returns CDR1 SGDLS and CDR2 YYNGEE. CDR3 loop: CASSPRDRGRYEQYF. The CDR3 nucleotides are TGTGCCAGCAGCCCACGGGACAGGGGAAGGTACGAGCAGTACTTC.

The gene calls are TRBV7-8 and TRBJ1-2; D gene unclear. V gave up 7 bases and J gave up 8 bases, with 20 bases separating them. Germline values: CDR1 SGHVS, CDR2 FQNEAQ. CDR3 size: 14 residues. CDR3 DNA sequence: TGTGCCAGCACCCTAGCCGAGACCGAGCGCGGCTACACCTTC. It is translated as CASTLAETERGYTF.

The chain is built from TRBV10-3 and TRBJ1-1, with a weak D call TRBD1 (6 bases). The CDR3 runs 15 residues. V lost 10 bases, J lost 1 base, and 19 bases lay in between. Germline lookup yields CDR1 ENHRY and CDR2 SYGVKD. The DNA of the CDR3 is TGTGCCACAACTCAGGGGCAGGGCAAGAACACTGAAGCTTTCTTT. As protein: CATTQGQGKNTEAFF.

The chain carries TRBV11-1 and TRBJ2-7, with 10 bases fitting TRBD1. The junction had 7 bases not matched to a gene; V was cut back by 5 bases and J by 3 bases. This CDR3 comprises 15 residues. The germline V gene encodes CDR1 SGHAT and CDR2 FQDESV (reference sequence). The CDR3 sequence is CASSRRDRGFYEQYF. In nucleotides, the CDR3 is TGTGCCAGCAGCCGCCGGGACAGGGGATTCTACGAGCAGTACTTC.

The chain is built from TRBV7-2 and TRBJ2-1; D is unclear. This CDR3 has 11 amino acids. Deletions cut 0 bases from V and 13 bases from J, with 7 bases between. Germline V gene sequence: CDR1 SGHTA, CDR2 FQGNSA. In DNA, the CDR3 is TGTGCCAGCAGCTTAGCTAGCTTACAGTTCTTC. Encoded protein: CASSLASLQFF.

This sequence joins TRBV6-4 and TRBJ2-3, with 10 bases aligning to TRBD2. V lost 4 bases to trimming and J lost 6 bases; unmatched junction nucleotides: 7. Germline assignment: CDR1 MRHNA and CDR2 SNTAGT. The CDR3 length is 15 residues. The CDR3 coding sequence is TGTGCCAGCAGTGCTTCTAGCGGGGGCTTGGATACGCAGTATTTT. Amino acid sequence: CASSASSGGLDTQYF.

The rearrangement joins TRBV12-1 to TRBJ2-1; the table names TRBD2, a call not compared with the DNA. TRBV12-1 is tagged as a pseudogene. There are 14 residues in the CDR3. CDR3 protein: CASSFGTPSNEQFF. CDR3 nucleotide sequence: TGTGCCAGCAGCTTTGGGACTCCCTCCAATGAGCAGTTCTTC.

The CDR3 coding sequence is TGTGCCAGCAGCCATCTAGCGGGTAACAATGAGCAGTTCTTC. Its protein product is CASSHLAGNNEQFF. The chain has TRBV11-2 and TRBJ2-1; 8 nucleotides line up with TRBD2. The V segment lost 5 bases and the J segment 5 bases; nucleotides outside the gene matches: 5. Germline V gene sequence: CDR1 SGHAT, CDR2 FQNNGV. The CDR3 extends over 14 amino acids. The variable domain in full, with the rest retrieved from reference TRBV11-2 and TRBJ2-1, is EAGVAQSPRYKIIEKRQSVAFWCNPISGHATLYWYQQILGQGPKLLIQFQNNGVVDDSQLPKDRFSAERLKGVDSTLKIQPAKLEDSAVYLCASSHLAGNNEQFFGPGTRLTVL.

This chain connects TRBV5-1 to TRBJ1-1, with 7 bases matching TRBD1. Germline CDR1 is SGHRS and CDR2 is YFSETQ. The CDR3 is made up of 14 amino acids. J was trimmed by 3 bases and V by 1 base; bases with no gene match: 3. CDR3 loop: CASSLSGGHTEAFF. DNA of the CDR3: TGCGCCAGCAGCTTGTCAGGGGGGCACACTGAAGCTTTCTTT.

The rearrangement uses TRBV28 and TRBJ2-7, with a tentative D call TRBD2 (6 bases). Germline-derived CDR1 and CDR2 are MDHEN and SYDVKM. This CDR3 is built from 14 residues. V gave up 7 bases and J gave up 5 bases, with 18 bases separating them. The CDR3 protein is CASIAPGLLDEQYF. The DNA of the CDR3 is TGTGCCAGCATCGCGCCGGGACTGTTAGACGAGCAGTACTTC.

This chain links TRBV19 with TRBJ1-5; the D gene is possibly TRBD1 (5 bases). V was trimmed by 5 bases and J by 2 bases, leaving 16 bases between them. CDR3 length equals 16 residues. Germline V gene lookup returns CDR1 LNHDA and CDR2 SQIVND (reference sequence). CDR3 amino acids: CASSFRRGVRNQPQHF. The DNA of the CDR3 is TGTGCCAGTAGTTTTCGACGGGGGGTACGCAATCAGCCCCAGCATTTT.

CDR3 protein: CASSQEFLAGLHEQYF. CDR3 sequence (DNA): TGCGCCAGCAGCCAAGAGTTTCTAGCGGGTCTCCACGAGCAGTACTTC. The chain couples TRBV4-1 to TRBJ2-5; TRBD2 matches at 8 bases. The J call may be incorrect, as the DNA end agrees better with TRBJ2-7. The length of the CDR3 is 16 residues. CDR1 MGHRA and CDR2 YSYEKL come from the germline V gene.

The rearrangement uses TRBV27 and TRBJ2-1; a possible D gene is TRBD2 (6 bases). This CDR3 region has 12 residues. V shed 5 bases and J shed 9 bases, with 11 bases lying between them. Germline V gene data show CDR1 as MNHEY and CDR2 as SMNVEV (reference sequence). The chain's CDR3 is CASSENSGEQFF. The CDR3 DNA sequence: TGTGCCAGCAGTGAGAATAGCGGTGAGCAGTTCTTC.

The rearrangement links TRBV28 to TRBJ1-1; tentative D call: TRBD1 (6 bases). Germline V gene lookup returns CDR1 MDHEN and CDR2 SYDVKM. This CDR3 comprises 12 residues. Trimming cost V 8 bases and J 4 bases, with 11 bases left between them. As DNA, the CDR3 is TGTGCCAGCTTAACAGGGCCCACTGAAGCTTTCTTT. Residues: CASLTGPTEAFF.

The chain uses TRBV15 and TRBJ2-3; the D is unclear. CDR3 size: 13 residues. Germline V CDR1 and CDR2: LNHNV, YYDKDF (reference sequence). The V end was cut by 4 bases, the J end by 5 bases, with 10 bases between. CDR3 sequence reads: CATSTVGKDTQYF. CDR3 nucleotide sequence: TGTGCCACCAGCACTGTCGGTAAAGATACGCAGTATTTT.

V and J are TRBV6-4 and TRBJ2-3; 12 bases map to TRBD2. CDR1 is MRHNA and CDR2 is SNTAGT in the germline V gene. CDR3 length: 16 amino acids. V lost 4 bases, J lost 3 bases, and 5 bases stayed unmatched. The CDR3 spells CASSVTGTSGTDTQYF. The CDR3 bases are TGTGCCAGCAGTGTTACCGGGACTAGCGGGACAGATACGCAGTATTTT.

The V and J genes are TRBV11-2 and TRBJ2-7; 7 bases are shared with TRBD2. This CDR3 is 12 amino acids long. Per germline, CDR1 SGHAT and CDR2 FQNNGV. Losses at the gene ends were 4 bases for V and 3 bases for J; bases not matched to a gene: 0. CDR3 sequence: CASSSSGYEQYF. Written as DNA, the CDR3 is TGTGCCAGCAGCTCTAGCGGCTACGAGCAGTACTTC.

The V and J genes are TRBV28 and TRBJ2-1, with 9 positions matching TRBD2. The CDR3 covers 15 residues. Per germline, CDR1 MDHEN and CDR2 SYDVKM. V dropped 2 bases and J dropped 5; count of bases not matched to a gene: 4. The CDR3 nucleotides read TGTGCCAGCAGTTTAGGACTAGCGCCTCACAATGAGCAGTTCTTC. Encoded protein: CASSLGLAPHNEQFF.